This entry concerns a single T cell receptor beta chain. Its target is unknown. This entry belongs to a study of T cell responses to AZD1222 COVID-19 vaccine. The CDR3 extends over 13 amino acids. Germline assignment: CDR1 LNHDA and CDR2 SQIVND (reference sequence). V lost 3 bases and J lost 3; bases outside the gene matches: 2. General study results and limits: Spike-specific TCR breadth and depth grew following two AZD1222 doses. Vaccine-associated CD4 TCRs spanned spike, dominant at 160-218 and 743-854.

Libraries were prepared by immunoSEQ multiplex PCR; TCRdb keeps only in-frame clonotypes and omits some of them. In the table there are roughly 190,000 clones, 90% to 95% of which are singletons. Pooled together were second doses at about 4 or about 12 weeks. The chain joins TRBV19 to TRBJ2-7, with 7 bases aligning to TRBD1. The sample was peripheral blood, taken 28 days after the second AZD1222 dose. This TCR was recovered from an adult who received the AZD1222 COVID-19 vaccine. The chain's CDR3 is CASSINRGYEQYF. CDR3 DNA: TGTGCCAGTAGTATTAACAGGGGCTACGAGCAGTACTTC.